This record covers a single TCR beta chain. Its antigen is unknown. Profiled with immunoSEQ multiplex PCR; TCRdb holds only in-frame clones, not every one. The data contain under 20,000 clones, 83% of them singletons. This sample was included in a study of OX40 agonist ivuxolimab in advanced cancers. Study-wide results and caveats: Antigen targets of the expanded peripheral T cells went undetermined.

The V gene's germline CDR1 is SSHAT and CDR2 FNYEAQ (reference sequence). The CDR3 is made up of 11 amino acids. The V end was cut by 1 base, the J end by 7 bases, with 2 bases between. Material: CD4+ or CD8+ T cells sorted from blood, obtained in a trial of the OX40 agonist ivuxolimab. This sequence was found in an adult with an advanced solid tumor such as melanoma, head and neck, liver or kidney cancer. The V gene is TRBV7-7, the J gene TRBJ1-3; no clear D. The CDR3 here is CASSLENTIYF. The CDR3 bases are TGTGCCAGCAGCTTAGAGAACACCATATATTTT.